These T cell receptor beta chains were read from a single sample in a study of immune characterization of retroperitoneal liposarcoma. TCRdb independently ran MiXCR on the PCR reads; one entry per CDR3 protein. The data show more than 6,500 distinct CDR3 sequences, about 29% seen once. Sequencing was done on a sample of tumor tissue. The source is a female donor with retroperitoneal liposarcoma. CDR3s include the opening cysteine and the closing phenylalanine or tryptophan. Only part of the rows carry a size: once, few, many, or a class if the clone is expanded.

V,size,CDR3
TRBV7-2,NA,CASSLQPGLAGANEQFF
TRBV7-2,many,CASSRLGQSYEQYF
TRBV10-2,many,CASSESGTAEQFF
TRBV7-2,NA,CASSFGTATGELFF
TRBV10-3,NA,CAISEGGYEQYF
TRBV11-3,NA,CASSLGGRTHGNTQYF
TRBV11-2,NA,CASSLGVGYTGELFF
TRBV11-3,NA,CASSFPATGGEQFF
TRBV19,NA,CASSTTRDGIYEQYF
TRBV6-1,NA,CASSRDNYNEQFF
TRBV7-2,NA,CASSLAGSGNQPQHF
TRBV5-6,many,CASSLSGQGDSSNQPQHF
TRBV14,NA,CASSQFTGSREQYF
TRBV7-8,NA,CASSLDLAGSYEQYF
TRBV6-1,NA,CASSYERERTDTQYF
TRBV25-1,NA,CASSDPGRDTNYGYTF
TRBV6-1,NA,CASRPSGQVYNEQFF
TRBV28,NA,CASTQGLAGLGELFF
TRBV24-1,many,CATSVVGRKGFGSYNEQFF
TRBV7-6,NA,CASSSSTGYQETQYF
TRBV7-6,few,CASSLDFTSGETQYF
TRBV5-1,few,CASRLQGSTDTQYF
TRBV4-1,NA,CASSQDPLDGGSYEQYF
TRBV6-1,few,CASSELAGGSEQYF
TRBV6-6,NA,CASSYRDEQYF
TRBV7-2,medium-sized,CASSLAGAPYEQYF
TRBV4-2,NA,CASSLFRDDLGGYTF
TRBV6-1,NA,CASKSGGAGVYNEQFF
TRBV6-6,many,CASSLLNKGLHQPQHF
TRBV4-1,many,CASSPMEYNEQFF
TRBV7-3,few,CASSPRVPYNEQFF
TRBV6-1,many,CASRVHGSGANVLTF
TRBV10-3,once,CAISHQGLNTEAFF
TRBV27,few,CASSWSGANVLTF
TRBV6-8,NA,CASSGILNTGELFF
TRBV6-6,NA,CASSYSGGAGGHEQFF
TRBV11-3,many,CASTSRTGETYEQYF
TRBV27,few,CASSPTTTLDSPLHF
TRBV24-1,NA,CATNPGDNTDTQYF
TRBV27,medium-sized,CASSLSVREGRNEQFF
TRBV6-1,NA,CASTPSGTGYNEQFF
TRBV6-1,medium-sized,CASNLGGLYEQYF
TRBV12-3/TRBV12-4,medium-sized,CASGRTGRPPEAFF
TRBV6-6,NA,CASSESAVLGLSTEAFF
TRBV4-1,once,CASSQDRRLAGTQYF
TRBV7-2,NA,CASSHQTGNSGETQYF
TRBV7-8,NA,CASSLVSPSYEQYF
TRBV6-1,once,CASSERWSGGEQYF
TRBV7-2,many,CASSLRRVTGLSYNEQYF
TRBV6-1,few,CASSQKGLAGGVTGELFF
TRBV4-1,few,CASSTRAGTYEQYF
TRBV7-8,NA,CASSRRPGQGRNEQFF
TRBV11-3,many,CASSLRSGRETQYF